These T cell receptor beta chains were read from a single sample in a study of T cell responses to AZD1222 COVID-19 vaccine. Libraries were prepared by immunoSEQ multiplex PCR; TCRdb keeps only in-frame clonotypes and omits some of them. The table lists about 140,000 clones, around 89% of them singletons, with 4.7% in the top ten. Specimen: peripheral blood, collected on day 0 of AZD1222 vaccination. The source of these receptors is an adult in good health. Each CDR3 is given with its conserved first and last residue. A D gene is named only where the DNA matches it firmly. The listing skips clone size in some rows; elsewhere it reads once, few, many or a size class.

j_gene: TRBJ2-1; abundance: -; d_gene: TRBD2; v_gene: TRBV6-6; CDR3nt: TGTGCCAGCAGTCACCGGACCGGGACTAGCGGGATGGGGTCCTACAATGAGCAGTTCTTC; CDR3aa: CASSHRTGTSGMGSYNEQFF
j_gene: TRBJ1-2; abundance: -; d_gene: -; v_gene: TRBV7-9; CDR3nt: TGTGCCAGCGCCAGGGAGGCTGGCTATGGCTACACCTTC; CDR3aa: CASAREAGYGYTF
j_gene: TRBJ1-1; abundance: -; d_gene: -; v_gene: TRBV30; CDR3nt: TGTGCCTGGAGTAAGGGAAAGGGGTACACTGAAGCTTTCTTT; CDR3aa: CAWSKGKGYTEAFF
j_gene: TRBJ2-5; abundance: -; d_gene: -; v_gene: TRBV5-5; CDR3nt: TGTGCCAGCAGGTACTTGGGGTCATACCAAGAGACCCAGTACTTC; CDR3aa: CASRYLGSYQETQYF
j_gene: TRBJ1-5; abundance: -; d_gene: -; v_gene: TRBV4-1; CDR3nt: TGCGCCAGCAGTCCTGGGAGGATAGGCAATCAGCCCCAGCATTTT; CDR3aa: CASSPGRIGNQPQHF
j_gene: TRBJ1-2; abundance: -; d_gene: -; v_gene: TRBV29-1; CDR3nt: TGCAGCACGGAAGGACAGTATGGCTACACCTTC; CDR3aa: CSTEGQYGYTF
j_gene: TRBJ1-3; abundance: -; d_gene: -; v_gene: TRBV20-1; CDR3nt: TGCAGTGCTAGTGGGAGAGGGCCGAGCTCTGGAAACACCATATATTTT; CDR3aa: CSASGRGPSSGNTIYF
j_gene: TRBJ1-2; abundance: -; d_gene: -; v_gene: TRBV5-5; CDR3nt: TGTGCCAGCAGCTTGACACCACTCGACGGCTACACCTTC; CDR3aa: CASSLTPLDGYTF
j_gene: TRBJ1-3; abundance: -; d_gene: -; v_gene: TRBV6-5; CDR3nt: TGTGCCAGCAGCGCTGTAACGGGAAACACCATATATTTT; CDR3aa: CASSAVTGNTIYF
j_gene: TRBJ1-1; abundance: -; d_gene: TRBD1; v_gene: TRBV4-2; CDR3nt: TGTGCCAGCAGCCCGGGGAGGGGGCAAGTCACTGAAGCTTTCTTT; CDR3aa: CASSPGRGQVTEAFF
j_gene: TRBJ1-4; abundance: -; d_gene: TRBD1; v_gene: TRBV7-2; CDR3nt: TGTGCCAGCAGCTTAGCGGCGGACAGGGGGATTGAAAAACTGTTTTTT; CDR3aa: CASSLAADRGIEKLFF
j_gene: TRBJ2-7; abundance: -; d_gene: TRBD1; v_gene: TRBV25-1; CDR3nt: TGTGCCAGCAGTGGGAGGGACAGGGGGCCAACCTACGAGCAGTACTTC; CDR3aa: CASSGRDRGPTYEQYF
j_gene: TRBJ1-4; abundance: -; d_gene: -; v_gene: TRBV25-1; CDR3nt: TGTGCCAGCAGTGCAAGGGGGATTAATGAAAAACTGTTTTTT; CDR3aa: CASSARGINEKLFF
j_gene: TRBJ2-1; abundance: once; d_gene: TRBD1; v_gene: TRBV28; CDR3nt: TGTGCCAGCAGAGGGACAGGGACCCCCAATGAGCAGTTCTTC; CDR3aa: CASRGTGTPNEQFF
j_gene: TRBJ1-1; abundance: -; d_gene: -; v_gene: TRBV11-2; CDR3nt: TGTGCCAGCAGCTTAATACCGGGAGGGACTGAAGCTTTCTTT; CDR3aa: CASSLIPGGTEAFF